Reported below is one T cell receptor beta chain. Amplification in unsorted PBMC replicate PCRs started from about 280 ng DNA, which equals tens of thousands of T cell genomes. The team ran DNA from unsorted PBMCs on ten immunoSEQ deep assay plates for sequencing. Using immunoSEQ multiplex PCR, the repertoire was profiled, and TCRdb retains in-frame clones only, with some absent. The sample lists hundreds of thousands of clones, roughly 77% occurring once. The data originate from a study of shared clonotypes between healthy human individuals. With 2 bases removed from V and 4 bases from J, the gap between germline ends came to 15 bases. The CDR3 consists of 15 residues. Germline values: CDR1 SGHRS, CDR2 YFSETQ.

The sequence derives from a woman aged 40-49 years in good health. Some clones in this sample may be carry-over from other donors' samples. This rearrangement joins TRBV5-1 to TRBJ2-5; tentatively, D is TRBD2 (6 bases). Sequencing used PBMCs. DNA of the CDR3: TGCGCCAGCAGCTTAGGCGGCGGGAATAGAGAGACCCAGTACTTC. This sequence encodes CASSLGGGNRETQYF.